This T cell receptor (beta chain) was captured in a study of blood T cell repertoires in COVID-19. The germline V gene encodes CDR1 ENHRY and CDR2 SYGVKD. This CDR3 comprises 14 residues. V gave up 0 bases and J gave up 4 bases, with 9 bases separating them. Method: immunoSEQ multiplex PCR; TCRdb's copy keeps in-frame clones and lacks some. This repertoire shows some 410,000 clones, roughly 90% found once; its top ten account for approximately 0.96%. Recruits, aged roughly 18 to 100 years, lived in 24 US areas. Allocation to cohorts depended on clinical history reported by the participants. Material for sequencing was PBMCs or T cells enriched from blood (not recorded which). V gene TRBV10-3 combines with J gene TRBJ1-1; D is unresolved. This clonotype originated in a woman aged 25 to 39 with acute COVID-19. CDR3 amino acids: CAISESPWSTEAFF. In DNA form, the CDR3 reads TGTGCCATCAGTGAGTCCCCATGGAGCACTGAAGCTTTCTTT.